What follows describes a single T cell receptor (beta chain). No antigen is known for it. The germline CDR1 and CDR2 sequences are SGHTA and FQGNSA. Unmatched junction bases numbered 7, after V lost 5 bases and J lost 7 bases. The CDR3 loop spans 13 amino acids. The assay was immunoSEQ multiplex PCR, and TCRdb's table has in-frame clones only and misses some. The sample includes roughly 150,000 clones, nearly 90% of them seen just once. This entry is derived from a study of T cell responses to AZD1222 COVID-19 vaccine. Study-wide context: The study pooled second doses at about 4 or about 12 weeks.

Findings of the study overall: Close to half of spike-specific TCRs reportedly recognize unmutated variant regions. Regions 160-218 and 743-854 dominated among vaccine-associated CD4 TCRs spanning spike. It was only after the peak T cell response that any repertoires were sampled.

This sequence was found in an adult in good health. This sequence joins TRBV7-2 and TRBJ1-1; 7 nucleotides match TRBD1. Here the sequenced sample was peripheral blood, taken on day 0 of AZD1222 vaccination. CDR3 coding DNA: TGTGCCAGCAGCGGCCAGACAGGGAGTGAAGCTTTCTTT. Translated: CASSGQTGSEAFF.